This T cell receptor beta chain was profiled in a study of cytomegalovirus exposure and HLA in healthy donors. Generated by immunoSEQ multiplex PCR, the TCRdb table keeps only in-frame clones and is missing some. The sample has about 360,000 clones; 86% are singletons. Germline CDR1 and CDR2: MRHNA and SNTAGT. The CDR3 loop spans 16 amino acids. V was clipped by 5 bases and J by 0 bases, with 14 bases between them. Sequencing was carried out using PBMCs. The sequence was obtained from a woman between 18 and 30 years old in good health and CMV-seronegative. V usage is TRBV6-4 and J usage is TRBJ1-5, with a weak D call TRBD1 (5 bases). CDR3: CASSQGSPYSNQPQHF. CDR3 nucleotides: TGTGCCAGCAGTCAGGGCAGCCCTTATAGCAATCAGCCCCAGCATTTT.